Below, 17 T cell receptor beta chains from the same sample are listed, as sequenced in a study of blood T cell repertoires in COVID-19. The repertoire was sequenced with immunoSEQ multiplex PCR; TCRdb's copy has only in-frame clones and lacks some. The sample holds roughly 86,000 clones, roughly 91% seen once. The sample was peripheral blood. The source is a woman aged 45 to 65 in a cohort sampled during active COVID-19.

The rearrangement uses TRBV12-3 or TRBV12-4 and TRBJ1-5, with no clear D. This CDR3 spans 12 amino acids. The V end was cut by 2 bases, the J end by 6 bases, with 5 bases between. In nucleotides, the CDR3 is TGTGCCAGCAGTTTAACAGCTCAGCCCCAGCATTTT. Its translation is CASSLTAQPQHF.

This chain connects TRBV2 to TRBJ1-5; D might be TRBD1 (5 bases). Germline V gene data show CDR1 as SNHLY and CDR2 as FYNNEI. The CDR3 contains 13 residues. Deletions cut 10 bases from V and 3 bases from J, with 13 bases between. The DNA of the CDR3 is TGTGCCACAAGGGGTTCATTCAATCAGCCCCAGCATTTT. Residues: CATRGSFNQPQHF.

The J gene is TRBJ2-5, the V gene TRBV5-1; the match to TRBD1 covers 7 bases. V shed 3 bases, J shed 1 base, and the junction held 9 bases outside the gene matches. The CDR3 loop spans 16 amino acids. Germline CDR1 and CDR2: SGHRS and YFSETQ. In DNA form, the CDR3 reads TGCGCCAGCAGCTACGGGTCGACAGGGAGCCAAGAGACCCAGTACTTC. Translation: CASSYGSTGSQETQYF.

The V and J genes are TRBV11-2 and TRBJ2-5; a possible D gene is TRBD2 (5 bases). With 1 base removed from V and 2 bases from J, the gap between germline ends came to 8 bases. Germline loops: CDR1 SGHAT, CDR2 FQNNGV. CDR3 length equals 14 residues. CDR3 nucleotide sequence: TGTGCCAGCAGCTTAGGACTACTACAAGAGACCCAGTACTTC. It translates to CASSLGLLQETQYF.

The chain links TRBV3-1 (or the pseudogene TRBV3-2) to TRBJ1-2; tentative D call: TRBD1 (5 bases). The CDR3 is made up of 16 amino acids. Germline CDR1 reads LGHDT; CDR2 reads YNNKEL (reference sequence). V shed 0 bases and J shed 5 bases, with 16 bases lying between them. The CDR3 coding sequence is TGTGCCAGCAGCCAAGATGGGGCCGGGAGGGCGTATGGCTACACCTTC. Translating it yields CASSQDGAGRAYGYTF.

The rearrangement joins TRBV7-9 to TRBJ1-4; 10 nucleotides match TRBD1. Germline loops: CDR1 SEHNR, CDR2 FQNEAQ (reference sequence). Trimming cost V 5 bases and J 5 bases; bases outside gene matches: 2. The CDR3 totals 14 residues. The CDR3 loop reads CASSPGQGNEKLFF. In DNA, the CDR3 is TGTGCCAGCAGCCCGGGACAGGGGAATGAAAAACTGTTTTTT.

The chain carries TRBV5-4 and TRBJ2-7, with 9 bases aligning to TRBD1. Germline V lookup: CDR1 SGHNT, CDR2 YYREEE (reference sequence). The CDR3 totals 15 residues. Trimming took 0 bases from V and 5 from J; bases not matched to a gene: 6. This CDR3 is CASSLAGQGGDEQYF. DNA of the CDR3: TGTGCCAGCAGCTTGGCGGGACAGGGTGGCGACGAGCAGTACTTC. Together with reference TRBV5-4 and TRBJ2-7, the CDR3 gives the full variable domain: ETGVTQSPTHLIKTRGQQVTLRCSSQSGHNTVSWYQQALGQGPQFIFQYYREEENGRGNFPPRFSGLQFPNYSSELNVNALELDDSALYLCASSLAGQGGDEQYFGPGTRLTVT.

Only one count was recorded for this clone. CDR3 sequence (DNA): TGTGCCAGCAGTGAAGTGGGCAGGGACTATTCACCCCTCCACTTT. Its protein is CASSEVGRDYSPLHF. The chain joins TRBV6-1 to TRBJ1-6, with D perhaps matching TRBD1 (5 bases). Germline CDR1 is MNHNS and CDR2 is SASEGT. Trimming shortened V by 1 base and J by 8 bases, and 12 bases separated the two germline ends. This CDR3 is built from 15 residues.

This chain uses TRBV30 with TRBJ1-2, with D hard to call. The CDR3 contains 14 residues. V dropped 2 bases and J dropped 0 bases, with 10 bases sitting between them. CDR1 is GTSNPN and CDR2 is SVGIG in the germline V gene (reference sequence). DNA for the CDR3: TGTGCCTGGAGTTTTGAAGCCCCTAACTATGGCTACACCTTC. Protein sequence: CAWSFEAPNYGYTF.

This chain uses TRBV5-4 with TRBJ2-5; TRBD1 matches 7 bases. Germline V gene sequence: CDR1 SGHNT, CDR2 YYREEE (reference sequence). Unmatched junction bases numbered 10, after V lost 3 bases and J lost 5 bases. The CDR3 consists of 15 residues. The CDR3 bases are TGTGCCAGCAGCTACGACAGGGCACCGGGGGAGACCCAGTACTTC. Amino acids: CASSYDRAPGETQYF.

The chain has TRBV11-3 and TRBJ1-1, with 7 bases lining up with TRBD1. Per germline, CDR1 SGHNT and CDR2 YENEEA. Losses at the gene ends were 7 bases for V and 3 bases for J; bases not matched to a gene: 14. The CDR3 spans 16 residues. The CDR3 here is CASKKNRGGLYTEAFF. CDR3 bases: TGTGCCAGCAAAAAGAACAGAGGGGGCCTATACACTGAAGCTTTCTTT. Filled out from reference TRBV11-3 and TRBJ1-1, the complete variable domain reads EAGVVQSPRYKIIEKKQPVAFWCNPISGHNTLYWYLQNLGQGPELLIRYENEEAVDDSQLPKDRFSAERLKGVDSTLKIQPAELGDSAVYLCASKKNRGGLYTEAFFGQGTRLTVV.

This chain joins TRBV6-1 and TRBJ2-7; TRBD1 is a possible D gene (5 bases). The CDR3 covers 11 residues. V lost 1 base, J lost 9 bases, and 7 bases lay in between. CDR1 is MNHNS and CDR2 is SASEGT in the germline V gene. This CDR3 is CASSEGRGQYF. The DNA of the CDR3 is TGTGCCAGCAGTGAAGGAAGGGGGCAGTACTTC.

The rearrangement joins TRBV29-1 to TRBJ2-2, with TRBD1 matching 7 bases. Germline CDR1 is SQVTM and CDR2 is ANQGSEA. V shed 7 bases, J shed 5 bases, and the junction held 4 bases outside the gene matches. This CDR3 contains 12 residues. CDR3 sequence (DNA): TGCAGCGCGAACAGGGGAACCGGGGAGCTGTTTTTT. It encodes CSANRGTGELFF.

The chain is built from TRBV2 and TRBJ2-7; 10 bases line up with TRBD1. J lost 7 bases, V lost 6 bases, and 9 bases had no gene match. The CDR3 loop spans 14 amino acids. Looked up from germline, CDR1 is SNHLY and CDR2 is FYNNEI. CDR3 residues: CASRMTGGPREQYF. DNA for the CDR3: TGTGCCAGCAGGATGACAGGGGGCCCTCGGGAGCAGTACTTC.

The chain links TRBV4-1 to TRBJ1-2; D gene ambiguous. The CDR3 runs to 15 residues. CDR1 and CDR2 (germline): MGHRA, YSYEKL. The V end lost 0 bases, the J end lost 5 bases, and 13 bases lay between the germline ends. CDR3 residues: CASSQDRGFGYGYTF. The CDR3, as DNA: TGCGCCAGCAGCCAAGACCGGGGTTTTGGTTATGGCTACACCTTC.

J is TRBJ2-6 and V is TRBV24-1; 7 bases agree with TRBD2. With 5 bases clipped from V and 3 bases from J, the junction kept 3 bases outside the gene matches. CDR1 and CDR2 (germline): KGHDR, SFDVKD. The length of the CDR3 is 15 residues. DNA for the CDR3: TGTGCCACCAGTGGGGGCGGGAGTGGGGCCAACGTCCTGACTTTC. The encoded protein is CATSGGGSGANVLTF.

The genes are TRBV6-5 and TRBJ2-3; tentative D call: TRBD1 (6 bases). CDR1 MNHEY and CDR2 SVGAGI come from the germline V gene. The CDR3 length is 13 residues. V was clipped by 5 bases and J by 3 bases, with 9 bases between them. The chain's CDR3 is CASSNRETDTQYF. DNA for the CDR3: TGTGCCAGCAGTAACAGGGAAACAGATACGCAGTATTTT.